What follows are 23 T cell receptor beta chains derived from one specimen sequenced in a study of cytomegalovirus exposure and HLA in healthy donors. The PCR ran on 60 Vbeta and 13 Jbeta primers. Measured with immunoSEQ multiplex PCR; TCRdb has only the in-frame clones, and not every one. This sample has some 150,000 clones, with around 80% found just once. Sequencing used PBMCs. These TCRs come from a man aged 18 to 35 in good health and CMV-seropositive.

This clone has more than one count but fewer than ten. V and J are TRBV5-1 and TRBJ2-7; D remains ambiguous. V lost 2 bases, J lost 3 bases, and 12 bases lay in between. Germline CDR1 is SGHRS and CDR2 is YFSETQ. This CDR3 region has 14 residues. CDR3 region: CASSLAPPGYEQYF. CDR3 in DNA: TGCGCCAGCAGCTTAGCCCCTCCCGGCTACGAGCAGTACTTC.

This clone was recorded a few times. The rearrangement uses TRBV25-1 and TRBJ2-7; D not resolved. V was clipped by 7 bases and J by 2 bases, with 12 bases between them. The CDR3 spans 13 residues. Germline-derived CDR1 and CDR2 are MGHDK and SYGVNS. CDR3 coding DNA: TGTGCCAGCACCCCCGGGTTCACCTACGAGCAGTACTTC. Encoded protein: CASTPGFTYEQYF.

The chain recombines TRBV5-1 with TRBJ2-7; D might be TRBD1 (6 bases). Trimming took 0 bases from V and 4 from J, leaving 14 bases between them. This CDR3 contains 15 residues. Germline CDR1 reads SGHRS; CDR2 reads YFSETQ. DNA for the CDR3: TGCGCCAGCAGCTTGGTGCCGGGACAAGAGTACGAGCAGTACTTC. Encoded protein: CASSLVPGQEYEQYF.

A word on this clone: The germline gene is not matched at one end of the junction; a read error may be the cause. The chain recombines TRBV30 with TRBJ2-1, with D possibly TRBD2 on 7 matching bases. This CDR3 contains 14 residues. From germline, CDR1 is GTSNPN and CDR2 SVGIG (reference sequence). The CDR3 DNA sequence: TGTGCCTGGAGGCTAAGAGGGGGGGGCAATAAGCAGTTCTTC. Protein sequence: CAWRLRGGGNKQFF. The whole variable domain, filled in from reference TRBV30 and TRBJ2-1, reads SQTIHQWPATLVQPVGSPLSLECTVEGTSNPNLYWYRQAAGRGLQLLFYSVGIGQISSEVPQNLSASRPQDRQFILSSKKLLLSDSGFYLCAWRLRGGGNKQFFGPGTRLTVL.

The rearrangement links TRBV28 to TRBJ1-4; D unresolved. From germline, CDR1 is MDHEN and CDR2 SYDVKM. V was shortened by 3 bases and J by 0 bases, with 5 bases between the two germline ends. This CDR3 has 14 residues. The CDR3 DNA reads as TGTGCCAGCAGTTTCAGTGCAACTAATGAAAAACTGTTTTTT. Residues: CASSFSATNEKLFF.

This chain uses TRBV5-1 with TRBJ2-5; D may be TRBD2 (6 bases). With the DNA end fitting TRBJ2-7 better, the J assignment may be wrong. Germline CDR1 and CDR2: SGHRS and YFSETQ. This CDR3 is built from 14 residues. In DNA, the CDR3 is TGCGCCAGCGGCCAGGGACTCCCTGCCTACGAGCAGTACTTC. Residues: CASGQGLPAYEQYF.

This chain links TRBV6-1 with TRBJ2-7; 12 bases fit TRBD2. Germline V gives CDR1 MNHNS, CDR2 SASEGT. This CDR3 contains 15 residues. V dropped 5 bases and J dropped 6; count of bases not matched to a gene: 8. CDR3 sequence reads: CASSLAGGPLVEQYF. In nucleotides, the CDR3 is TGTGCCAGCAGTCTAGCGGGAGGGCCACTAGTCGAGCAGTACTTC.

This clone was seen a handful of times. The chain carries TRBV28 and TRBJ1-4, with 7 bases identical to TRBD1. With 5 bases clipped from V and 7 bases from J, the junction kept 10 bases outside the gene matches. Germline values: CDR1 MDHEN, CDR2 SYDVKM. CDR3 size: 15 residues. CDR3 residues: CASSPARDSREKLFF. CDR3 nucleotides: TGTGCCAGCAGTCCTGCTCGGGACAGTCGTGAAAAACTGTTTTTT. Full variable domain (remainder filled in from reference TRBV28 and TRBJ1-4): DVKVTQSSRYLVKRTGEKVFLECVQDMDHENMFWYRQDPGLGLRLIYFSYDVKMKEKGDIPEGYSVSREKKERFSLILESASTNQTSMYLCASSPARDSREKLFFGSGTQLSVL.

This chain joins TRBV15 and TRBJ2-3, with D possibly TRBD2 on 5 matching bases. Trimming removed 10 bases from V and 4 bases from J, with 18 bases in between. The CDR3 spans 14 residues. Germline V CDR1 and CDR2: LNHNV, YYDKDF (reference sequence). The CDR3 nucleotides are TGTGCCATTAGGGAGAGGGTCCTTTCAGATACGCAGTATTTT. Its protein product is CAIRERVLSDTQYF.

The CDR3 spells CASSLQYRDYGYTF. In DNA, the CDR3 is TGTGCCAGCAGCTTACAGTACAGGGACTATGGCTACACCTTC. The chain carries TRBV6-5 and TRBJ1-2; TRBD1 might be the D (6 bases). This CDR3 spans 14 amino acids. Looked up from germline, CDR1 is MNHEY and CDR2 is SVGAGI. V shed 6 bases and J shed 3 bases, with 14 bases lying between them.

The gene calls are TRBV6-1 and TRBJ2-7; weak D call: TRBD2 (5 bases). The CDR3 is 13 residues long. Per the germline V gene, CDR1 is MNHNS and CDR2 is SASEGT. Trimming removed 2 bases at V and 2 bases at J, with 7 bases between. CDR3 bases: TGTGCCAGCAGTGAATGGGAGACCTACGAGCAGTACTTC. Translating it yields CASSEWETYEQYF.

This clone has only one observation. The chain uses TRBV6-5 and TRBJ2-3, with D unresolved. The CDR3 has 13 amino acids. Germline V lookup: CDR1 MNHEY, CDR2 SVGAGI. V was pared by 2 bases and J by 2 bases, with 5 bases between. In DNA form, the CDR3 reads TGTGCCAGCAGTTACGACACCACAGATACGCAGTATTTT. Translating it yields CASSYDTTDTQYF.

This clone was counted once. The J gene is TRBJ1-1, the V gene TRBV29-1; D gene uncertain. The CDR3 runs 12 residues. CDR1 and CDR2 from the germline V gene are SQVTM and ANQGSEA. The V gene lost 4 bases and the J gene lost 2 bases, with 8 bases spanning the gap. The DNA of the CDR3 is TGCAGCGTTGGGGCAGGTAACACTGAAGCTTTCTTT. This translates into CSVGAGNTEAFF.

The rearrangement joins TRBV11-3 to TRBJ1-5, with D perhaps matching TRBD1 (6 bases). The CDR3 has 15 amino acids. Germline-derived CDR1 and CDR2 are SGHNT and YENEEA. Trimming cost V 4 bases and J 6 bases, with 16 bases left between them. The CDR3 DNA follows: TGTGCCAGCAGCTCCCTCGGGACACCCCTTCAGCCCCAGCATTTT. It is translated as CASSSLGTPLQPQHF.

This clone showed up just once. This chain links TRBV5-1 with TRBJ2-1; 8 bases are shared with TRBD1. This CDR3 contains 15 residues. Germline lookup yields CDR1 SGHRS and CDR2 YFSETQ. With 4 bases clipped from V and 10 bases from J, the junction kept 13 bases outside the gene matches. The CDR3 sequence: CASSLGQGKSREQFF. In nucleotides, the CDR3 is TGCGCCAGCAGCCTTGGACAGGGAAAGTCTCGGGAGCAGTTCTTC.

The J gene is TRBJ2-7, the V gene TRBV5-1, with 11 bases that match TRBD2. Germline trimming cut 2 bases from V and 7 bases from J; bases unmatched to any gene: 8. Germline CDR1 is SGHRS and CDR2 is YFSETQ. The CDR3 covers 15 residues. CDR3 coding DNA: TGCGCCAGCAGCTTTTTAGCGGGAGGGCAAGAAGAGCAGTACTTC. Translation gives CASSFLAGGQEEQYF. Based on the CDR3 plus reference TRBV5-1 and TRBJ2-7, the full variable domain is KAGVTQTPRYLIKTRGQQVTLSCSPISGHRSVSWYQQTPGQGLQFLFEYFSETQRNKGNFPGRFSGRQFSNSRSEMNVSTLELGDSALYLCASSFLAGGQEEQYFGPGTRLTVT.

The V gene is TRBV25-1, the J gene TRBJ2-1; D is perhaps TRBD2 (6 bases). The CDR3 runs to 15 residues. CDR1 and CDR2 (germline): MGHDK, SYGVNS. Trimming cost V 10 bases and J 6 bases, with 22 bases left between them. This CDR3 reads CATLSGEGLSNEQFF. The CDR3 DNA sequence: TGTGCCACCCTTAGCGGAGAAGGTCTTAGCAATGAGCAGTTCTTC.

Here the CDR3 reads CASSLTSGAYEQYF. The CDR3, as DNA: TGTGCCAGCAGCCTGACTAGCGGAGCCTACGAGCAGTACTTC. The rearrangement joins TRBV6-5 to TRBJ2-7; 9 bases align to TRBD2. Germline V gene lookup returns CDR1 MNHEY and CDR2 SVGAGI. The CDR3 covers 14 residues. The trim removed 6 bases at V and 2 bases at J, leaving 5 bases unmatched.

This clone has just one count. The V call is TRBV5-1, the J call TRBJ2-3; 14 nucleotides agree with TRBD2. Germline V gene lookup returns CDR1 SGHRS and CDR2 YFSETQ. This CDR3 is 16 amino acids long. Trimming took 5 bases from V and 5 from J; bases not matched to a gene: 7. CDR3 bases: TGCGCCAGCAGTGAGGGACTAGCGGGAGAGGGAGATACGCAGTATTTT. Translating it yields CASSEGLAGEGDTQYF.

V is TRBV27 and J is TRBJ2-5, with 8 bases fitting TRBD1. V lost 6 bases, J lost 1 base, and 7 bases stayed unmatched. The CDR3 totals 15 residues. CDR1 MNHEY and CDR2 SMNVEV come from the germline V gene (reference sequence). The CDR3 loop is CASRLTGALQETQYF. CDR3 bases: TGTGCCAGCAGACTGACAGGGGCCCTCCAAGAGACCCAGTACTTC.

This clone has only a few counts. The chain has TRBV18 and TRBJ2-7, with D hard to call. Trimming took off 3 bases at V and 7 bases at J, with 7 bases between the two ends. The V gene's germline CDR1 is KGHSH and CDR2 LQKENI. CDR3 length: 11 amino acids. The CDR3 region has the DNA TGTGCCAGCTCACCGACGGAGGAGCAGTACTTC. Translation: CASSPTEEQYF.

The chain joins TRBV7-6 to TRBJ1-4; 7 nucleotides line up with TRBD1. V lost 5 bases and J lost 6; bases outside the gene matches: 6. The germline CDR1 and CDR2 sequences are SGHVS and FNYEAQ. The CDR3 has 14 amino acids. The CDR3 region is CASSEDRFYEKLFF. The CDR3 region has the DNA TGTGCCAGCAGCGAGGACAGGTTTTATGAAAAACTGTTTTTT.

There are a few counts of this clone. The rearrangement uses TRBV4-1 and TRBJ1-4, with D perhaps TRBD1 (6 bases). Trimming took 4 bases from V and 7 from J, leaving 7 bases between them. The CDR3 has 12 residues. Per the germline V gene, CDR1 is MGHRA and CDR2 is YSYEKL. The DNA for the CDR3 is TGCGCCAGCAGCCTCAGGGGTGAAAAACTGTTTTTT. Encoded protein: CASSLRGEKLFF.